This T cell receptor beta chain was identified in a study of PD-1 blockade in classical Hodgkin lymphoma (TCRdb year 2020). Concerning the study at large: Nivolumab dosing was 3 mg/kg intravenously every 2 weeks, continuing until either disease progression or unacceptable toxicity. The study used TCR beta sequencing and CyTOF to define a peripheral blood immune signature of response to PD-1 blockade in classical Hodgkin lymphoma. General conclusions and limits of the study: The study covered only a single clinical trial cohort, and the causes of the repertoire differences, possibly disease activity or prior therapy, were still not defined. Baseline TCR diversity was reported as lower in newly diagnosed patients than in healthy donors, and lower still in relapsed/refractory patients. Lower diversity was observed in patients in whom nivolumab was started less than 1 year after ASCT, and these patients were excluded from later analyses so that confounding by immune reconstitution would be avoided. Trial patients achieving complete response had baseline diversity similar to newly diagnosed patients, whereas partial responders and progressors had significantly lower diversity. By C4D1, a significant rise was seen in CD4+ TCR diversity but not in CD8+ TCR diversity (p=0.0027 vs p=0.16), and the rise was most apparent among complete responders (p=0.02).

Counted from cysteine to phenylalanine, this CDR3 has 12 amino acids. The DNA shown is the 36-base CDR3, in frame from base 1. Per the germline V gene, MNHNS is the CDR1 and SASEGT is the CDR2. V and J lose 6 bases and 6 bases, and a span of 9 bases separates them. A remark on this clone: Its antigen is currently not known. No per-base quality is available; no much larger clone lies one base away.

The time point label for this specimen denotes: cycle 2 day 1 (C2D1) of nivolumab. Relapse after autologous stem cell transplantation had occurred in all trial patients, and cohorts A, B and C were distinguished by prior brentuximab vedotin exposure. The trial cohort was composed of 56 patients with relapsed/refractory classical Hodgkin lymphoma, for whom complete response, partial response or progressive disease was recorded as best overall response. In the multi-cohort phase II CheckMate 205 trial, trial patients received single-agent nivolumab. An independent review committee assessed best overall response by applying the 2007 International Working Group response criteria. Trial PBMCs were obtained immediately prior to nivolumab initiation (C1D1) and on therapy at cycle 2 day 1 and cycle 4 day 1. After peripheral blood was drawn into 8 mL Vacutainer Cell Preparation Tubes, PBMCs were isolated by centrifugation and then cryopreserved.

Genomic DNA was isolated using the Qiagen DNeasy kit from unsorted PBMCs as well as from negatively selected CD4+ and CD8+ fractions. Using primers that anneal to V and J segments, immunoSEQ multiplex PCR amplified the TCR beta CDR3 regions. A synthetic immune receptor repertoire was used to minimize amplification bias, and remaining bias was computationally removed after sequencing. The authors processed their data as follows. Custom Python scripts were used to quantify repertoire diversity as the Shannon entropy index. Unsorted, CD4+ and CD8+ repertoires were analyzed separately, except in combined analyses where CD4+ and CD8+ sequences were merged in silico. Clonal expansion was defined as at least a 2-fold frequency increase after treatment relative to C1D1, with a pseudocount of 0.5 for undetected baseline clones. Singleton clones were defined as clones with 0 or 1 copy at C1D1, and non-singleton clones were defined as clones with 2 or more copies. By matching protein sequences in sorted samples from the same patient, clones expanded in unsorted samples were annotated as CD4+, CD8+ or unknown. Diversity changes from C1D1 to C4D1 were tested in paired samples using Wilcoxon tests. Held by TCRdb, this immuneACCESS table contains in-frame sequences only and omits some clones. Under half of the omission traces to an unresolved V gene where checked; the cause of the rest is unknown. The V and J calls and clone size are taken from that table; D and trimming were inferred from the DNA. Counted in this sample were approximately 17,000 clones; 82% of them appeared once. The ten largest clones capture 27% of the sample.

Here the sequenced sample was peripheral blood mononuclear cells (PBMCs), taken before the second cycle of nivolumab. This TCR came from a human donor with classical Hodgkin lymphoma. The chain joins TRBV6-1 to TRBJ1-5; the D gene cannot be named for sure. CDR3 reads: CASRAAGQPQHF. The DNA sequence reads TGTGCCAGCAGGGCCGCGGGTCAGCCCCAGCATTTT.